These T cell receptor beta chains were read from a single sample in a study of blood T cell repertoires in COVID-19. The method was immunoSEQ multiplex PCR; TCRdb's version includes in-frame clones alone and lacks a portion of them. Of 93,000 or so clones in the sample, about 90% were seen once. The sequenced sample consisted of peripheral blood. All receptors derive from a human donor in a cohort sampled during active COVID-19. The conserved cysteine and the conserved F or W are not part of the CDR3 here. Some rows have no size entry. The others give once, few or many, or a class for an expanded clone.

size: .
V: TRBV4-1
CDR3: ASSQGRGGAAYNEQF

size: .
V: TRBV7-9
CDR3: ASSQQGWQETQY

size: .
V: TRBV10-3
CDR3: AIGTGSHNQPQH

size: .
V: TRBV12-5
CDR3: ASGSGLAGHETQY

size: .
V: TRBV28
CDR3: ASSFFITIDSKVRESNEKLF

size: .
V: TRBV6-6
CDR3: ASRPSGVTDTQY

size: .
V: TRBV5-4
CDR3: ASSAGLAGGGQETQY

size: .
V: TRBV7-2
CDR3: ASSFYYEQF

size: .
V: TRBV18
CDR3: ASSPRPVRVKEDTIY

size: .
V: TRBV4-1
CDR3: ASSQDLAVDNQPQH

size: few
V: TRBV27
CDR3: ASSPLNSGRGEQF

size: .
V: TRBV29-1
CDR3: SVEDLEGYEQY

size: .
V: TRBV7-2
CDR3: ASSLGGASYEQY

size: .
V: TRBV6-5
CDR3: ASAMFVGRQPQH

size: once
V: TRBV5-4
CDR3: ASSQGQGVANSPLH

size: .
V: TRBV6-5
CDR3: GTGTGIYEQY

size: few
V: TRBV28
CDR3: ASSPTGGSNQPQH

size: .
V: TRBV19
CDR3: ASSSSSGQH

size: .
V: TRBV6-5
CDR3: ASSYYRQDNEQF

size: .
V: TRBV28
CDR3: ASSLTGAGGPYNEQF

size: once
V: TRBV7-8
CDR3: ASSFEGLVSRTEAF

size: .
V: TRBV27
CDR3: ASSLFRGAAKNIQY

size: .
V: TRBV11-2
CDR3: ASSLGMTGGAYEQY

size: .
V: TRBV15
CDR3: ATSRDGQGFDQPQH

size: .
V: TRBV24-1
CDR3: ATSDPRGGYGYT

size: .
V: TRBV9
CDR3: ASSVGPGGTDTQY

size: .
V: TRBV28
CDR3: ASSPGVLAKEETQY

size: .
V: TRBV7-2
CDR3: ASSLSSGEGADTQY

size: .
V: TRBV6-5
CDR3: ASGDLGGGPETQY

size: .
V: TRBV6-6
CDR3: ASRALDGGGELF

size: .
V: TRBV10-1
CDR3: ASWRGLENIQY

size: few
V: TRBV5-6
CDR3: ASTSVGHREPGNTIY

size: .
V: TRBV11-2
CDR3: ASRSWDRSHEQY

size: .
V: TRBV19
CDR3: ASSIALGTGRGYT

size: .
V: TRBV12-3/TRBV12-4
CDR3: ASSLIGNEKLF

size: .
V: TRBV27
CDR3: ASSYETSADRNSPLH

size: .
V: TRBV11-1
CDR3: ASSPAQGTDTQY

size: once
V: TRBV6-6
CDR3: ASSPGTGGPVGTDTQY

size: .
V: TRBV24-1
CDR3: ATSTKPGTGRTYEQY

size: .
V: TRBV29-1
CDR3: SVAPGNYGYT

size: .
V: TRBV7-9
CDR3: ASSLSEGGQF

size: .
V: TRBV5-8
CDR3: ASSHHSLGDEQY

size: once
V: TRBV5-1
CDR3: ASSLGSFGEFNSPLH

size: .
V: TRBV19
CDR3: ASSIKGLAGLPTTTGELF

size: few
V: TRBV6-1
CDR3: ASSDTWGSGGTMELF

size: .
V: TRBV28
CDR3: ASSLLSGTSGYNEQF

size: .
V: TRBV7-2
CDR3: ASSSQAGVRGELF

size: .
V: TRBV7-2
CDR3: ASSLGVGYEQY

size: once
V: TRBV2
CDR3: ASSEQDYGYT

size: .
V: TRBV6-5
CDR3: ASRATLPHSLEAF